These 30 T cell receptor beta chains were all obtained from the same sample, sequenced in a study of T cells after posttransplantation cyclophosphamide. Sequencing used immunoSEQ multiplex PCR; TCRdb keeps in-frame clones, though not all of them. Of roughly 20,000 clones listed, 70% to 85% are singletons. Cyclophosphamide on days +3 and +4 followed busulfan-fludarabine conditioning and a marrow graft. This specimen was PBMCs, taken after an allogeneic stem cell transplant with post-transplant cyclophosphamide. These receptors were obtained from a male patient younger than 45 who received an allogeneic stem cell transplant from a related donor, was CMV-positive, and had acute GVHD only. Some of the T cells might come from the graft donor.

V is TRBV7-2 and J is TRBJ1-2, with 9 nucleotides matching TRBD1. V shed 8 bases and J 4 bases; nucleotides not matched to a gene: 5. Germline V CDR1 and CDR2: SGHTA, FQGNSA. This CDR3 spans 13 amino acids. The CDR3 protein is CASLIQGAYGYTF. The CDR3 coding sequence is TGTGCCAGCCTGATACAGGGGGCCTATGGCTACACCTTC.

The genes are TRBV4-3 and TRBJ1-4, with TRBD1 identical over 8 bases. This CDR3 contains 15 residues. The V gene's germline CDR1 is LGHNA and CDR2 YSLEER. J gave up 5 bases and V 0 bases, and 2 bases lay outside the gene matches. The CDR3 DNA is TGCGCCAGCAGCCAAGATTACAGGGGGAATGAAAAACTGTTTTTT. Its translation is CASSQDYRGNEKLFF.

V usage is TRBV19 and J usage is TRBJ1-2, with TRBD1 matching over 11 bases. The germline CDR1 and CDR2 sequences are LNHDA and SQIVND (reference sequence). The CDR3 length is 15 residues. V dropped 3 bases and J dropped 7; count of bases not matched to a gene: 7. The CDR3 protein is CASSMIRDRGAGYTF. In nucleotides, the CDR3 is TGTGCCAGTAGTATGATAAGGGACAGGGGGGCTGGCTACACCTTC.

In nucleotides, the CDR3 is TGTGCCAGCAGTTTCTCGCTTCCAGGGGGCGCGTACGAAAAACTGTTTTTT. The encoded protein is CASSFSLPGGAYEKLFF. This chain connects TRBV27 to TRBJ1-4; TRBD1 agrees at 8 bases. V shed 3 bases, J shed 8 bases, and the junction held 14 bases outside the gene matches. Germline CDR1 MNHEY, CDR2 SMNVEV (reference sequence). This CDR3 contains 17 residues.

In its sample, this clone was seen many times. The chain recombines TRBV5-6 with TRBJ2-2; 7 bases match TRBD1. This CDR3 region has 15 residues. The ends lost 5 bases at V and 2 bases at J; junction bases unmatched: 6. The germline V gene has CDR1 SGHDT and CDR2 YYEEEE. CDR3 sequence: CASSSQGLNTGELFF. The DNA for the CDR3 is TGTGCCAGCAGTTCACAGGGGCTCAACACCGGGGAGCTGTTTTTT.

The V and J genes are TRBV19 and TRBJ1-1; TRBD1 aligns across 9 bases. The CDR3 length is 18 residues. Per the germline V gene, CDR1 is LNHDA and CDR2 is SQIVND (reference sequence). V lost 4 bases to trimming and J lost 10 bases; unmatched junction nucleotides: 22. The CDR3 reads CASSTLLIPGQGKASAFF. The CDR3 coding sequence is TGTGCCAGTAGTACCCTCTTAATCCCGGGACAGGGTAAGGCGTCAGCTTTCTTT.

The chain joins TRBV6-5 to TRBJ1-4, with 9 bases aligning to TRBD1. Losses at the gene ends were 6 bases for V and 2 bases for J; bases not matched to a gene: 1. Germline-derived CDR1 and CDR2 are MNHEY and SVGAGI. The CDR3 loop spans 14 amino acids. DNA for the CDR3: TGTGCCAGCAGGACAGGGGGGACTAATGAAAAACTGTTTTTT. As protein: CASRTGGTNEKLFF.

CDR3 bases: TGCGCCAGCAGCTTTGAGGATAACTATGGCTACACCTTC. Protein: CASSFEDNYGYTF. This sequence joins TRBV5-1 and TRBJ1-2, with D unresolved. Germline CDR1 SGHRS, CDR2 YFSETQ. The CDR3 runs 13 residues. Between the trimmed V and J ends, which lost 2 bases and 1 base, there was a span of 6 bases.

The CDR3 protein is CASSLTGTDTEAFF. In DNA, the CDR3 is TGTGCCAGCAGCTTAACAGGGACCGACACTGAAGCTTTCTTT. The gene calls are TRBV11-1 and TRBJ1-1; D possibly corresponds to TRBD1 (6 bases). The V gene lost 2 bases and the J gene lost 3 bases, with 10 bases spanning the gap. Germline assignment: CDR1 SGHAT and CDR2 FQDESV (reference sequence). The CDR3 is 14 amino acids. Full variable domain (missing parts from reference TRBV11-1 and TRBJ1-1): EAEVAQSPRYKITEKSQAVAFWCDPISGHATLYWYRQILGQGPELLVQFQDESVVDDSQLPKDRFSAERLKGVDSTLKIQPAELGDSAMYLCASSLTGTDTEAFFGQGTRLTVV.

This chain links TRBV30 with TRBJ2-1, with D possibly TRBD2 on 6 matching bases. The germline gives CDR1 GTSNPN, CDR2 SVGIG (reference sequence). CDR3 length: 14 amino acids. With 2 bases removed from V and 9 bases from J, the gap between germline ends came to 17 bases. CDR3 residues: CAWSPLSSAGEQFF. The DNA of the CDR3 is TGTGCCTGGAGTCCGTTATCTAGCGCGGGTGAGCAGTTCTTC.

In its sample, this clone ranks as large. The gene calls are TRBV29-1 and TRBJ1-4, with a possible D match to TRBD1 (6 bases). Deletions cut 4 bases from V and 8 bases from J, with 14 bases between. In germline, CDR1 is SQVTM, CDR2 ANQGSEA. The CDR3 has 13 amino acids. The CDR3 here is CSVAISGDEKLFF. CDR3 nucleotide sequence: TGCAGCGTTGCGATATCAGGGGACGAAAAACTGTTTTTT.

A few counts support this clone. The V call is TRBV6-6, the J call TRBJ2-5; D might be TRBD2 (6 bases). The ends were cut back, 5 bases at V and 9 bases at J, with 16 bases in the middle. Per germline, CDR1 MNHNY and CDR2 SVGAGI (reference sequence). CDR3 length: 13 residues. CDR3 bases: TGTGCCAGCAGTACCGGAGGGTTGGCGGCCCAGTACTTC. It yields the protein CASSTGGLAAQYF.

This clone has just one count. The chain links TRBV10-3 to TRBJ1-1; 7 bases are shared with TRBD1. This CDR3 region has 16 residues. Trimming removed 6 bases from V and 0 bases from J; junction bases left unmatched: 10. Germline loops: CDR1 ENHRY, CDR2 SYGVKD. The CDR3 DNA sequence: TGTGCCATCAGAACAGGGGCGGGGGGGATGAACACTGAAGCTTTCTTT. Translating gives CAIRTGAGGMNTEAFF.

There are a few counts of this clone. V gene TRBV7-3 combines with J gene TRBJ2-1; 13 bases line up with TRBD2. The CDR3 totals 15 residues. From germline, CDR1 is SGHTA and CDR2 FQGTGA. The J segment lost 8 bases and the V segment lost 6 bases, leaving 7 bases of the junction unmatched. As DNA, the CDR3 is TGTGCCAGCAGTCGACTAGCGGGGGGCGAACATGAGCAGTTCTTC. It translates to CASSRLAGGEHEQFF.

As regards this clone: Distinct nucleotide sequences in the sample also encode this CDR3. The chain uses TRBV5-6 and TRBJ2-7, with a possible D match to TRBD1 (6 bases). The CDR3 is 13 residues long. The V gene's germline CDR1 is SGHDT and CDR2 YYEEEE. V was shortened by 4 bases and J by 3 bases, with 11 bases between the two germline ends. The CDR3 loop is CASSLGQSYEQYF. CDR3 bases: TGTGCCAGCAGCCTCGGACAGAGCTACGAGCAGTACTTC.

V usage is TRBV7-9 and J usage is TRBJ2-5; 10 bases fit TRBD2. J lost 5 bases, V lost 5 bases, and 8 bases had no gene match. This CDR3 is built from 15 residues. Germline CDR1 SEHNR, CDR2 FQNEAQ (reference sequence). DNA of the CDR3: TGTGCCAGCAGCATCAGCGGGGGGGCCAGGGAGACCCAGTACTTC. Its protein is CASSISGGARETQYF. The whole variable domain, remainder taken from reference TRBV7-9 and TRBJ2-5, is DTGVSQNPRHKITKRGQNVTFRCDPISEHNRLYWYRQTLGQGPEFLTYFQNEAQLEKSRLLSDRFSAERPKGSFSTLEIQRTEQGDSAMYLCASSISGGARETQYFGPGTRLLVL.

This clone was observed a handful of times. The gene calls are TRBV13 and TRBJ1-6; 7 bases agree with TRBD1. Per germline, CDR1 PRHDT and CDR2 FYEKMQ (reference sequence). J was trimmed by 7 bases and V by 5 bases; bases with no gene match: 11. CDR3 size: 16 residues. CDR3 sequence (DNA): TGTGCCAGCAGCCGGGGGAGGCAGGGGGTAAATTCACCCCTCCACTTT. Protein product: CASSRGRQGVNSPLHF.

This sequence joins TRBV2 and TRBJ1-1, with D possibly matching TRBD1 (6 bases). CDR3 size: 13 residues. Trimming removed 6 bases at V and 1 base at J, with 9 bases between. Germline lookup yields CDR1 SNHLY and CDR2 FYNNEI. The CDR3: CASRLQGNTEAFF. DNA for the CDR3: TGTGCCAGCAGGTTACAGGGGAACACTGAAGCTTTCTTT.

The CDR3 region is CASTKGQSYNEQFF. CDR3 DNA: TGCGCCAGCACTAAGGGACAGTCCTACAATGAGCAGTTCTTC. This chain connects TRBV5-1 to TRBJ2-1; 7 nucleotides agree with TRBD1. Germline V lookup: CDR1 SGHRS, CDR2 YFSETQ. J lost 1 base, V lost 6 bases, and 4 bases had no gene match. The CDR3 extends over 14 amino acids.

The chain employs TRBV7-9 and TRBJ2-2, with 11 nucleotides matching TRBD2. Trimming removed 0 bases from V and 4 bases from J; junction bases left unmatched: 10. The germline V gene encodes CDR1 SEHNR and CDR2 FQNEAQ (reference sequence). This CDR3 contains 19 residues. The DNA for the CDR3 is TGTGCCAGCAGCTTAGCTAGCGGGGGGGCCCACGTTGCCACCGGGGAGCTGTTTTTT. Residues: CASSLASGGAHVATGELFF. Full variable domain (missing parts from reference TRBV7-9 and TRBJ2-2): DTGVSQNPRHKITKRGQNVTFRCDPISEHNRLYWYRQTLGQGPEFLTYFQNEAQLEKSRLLSDRFSAERPKGSFSTLEIQRTEQGDSAMYLCASSLASGGAHVATGELFFGEGSRLTVL.

The rearrangement uses TRBV7-9 and TRBJ1-2; 7 bases are a match to TRBD1. V lost 5 bases and J lost 8; bases outside the gene matches: 20. This CDR3 has 17 amino acids. Germline V lookup: CDR1 SEHNR, CDR2 FQNEAQ (reference sequence). For the CDR3, the DNA is TGTGCCAGCAGCCACACCAACAGGGGTTTAGCGTCGATCGGCTACACCTTC. This sequence encodes CASSHTNRGLASIGYTF.

The CDR3 reads CASSERLAGVIYNEQFF. The CDR3 DNA is TGCGCCAGCAGTGAGAGGCTAGCGGGGGTTATCTACAATGAGCAGTTCTTC. The genes are TRBV10-2 and TRBJ2-1, with TRBD2 matching over 10 bases. CDR1 and CDR2 (germline): WSHSY, SAAADI. There are 17 residues in the CDR3. The V gene end was trimmed by 2 bases and the J gene end by 3 bases; junction bases not matched to a gene: 7.

V usage is TRBV6-6 and J usage is TRBJ1-5, with D hard to call. V was pared by 10 bases and J by 1 base, with 8 bases between. In germline, CDR1 is MNHNY, CDR2 SVGAGI (reference sequence). The CDR3 spans 12 residues. The CDR3: CATGMSNQPQHF. The CDR3 DNA is TGTGCCACCGGTATGAGCAATCAGCCCCAGCATTTT.

The chain carries TRBV7-9 and TRBJ2-2, with 9 bases that match TRBD2. Germline CDR1 and CDR2: SEHNR and FQNEAQ (reference sequence). The ends lost 5 bases at V and 4 bases at J; junction bases unmatched: 5. This CDR3 spans 15 amino acids. CDR3 in DNA: TGTGCCAGCAGCAAAAGCGGGGGGATCACCGGGGAGCTGTTTTTT. This translates into CASSKSGGITGELFF.

This chain joins TRBV4-3 and TRBJ2-7, with D perhaps TRBD1 (5 bases). Germline CDR1 is LGHNA and CDR2 is YSLEER. This CDR3 spans 16 amino acids. With 0 bases removed from V and 2 bases from J, the gap between germline ends came to 14 bases. The CDR3 region is CASSQDSQALTYEQYF. CDR3 nucleotide sequence: TGCGCCAGCAGCCAAGATTCACAGGCGCTTACCTACGAGCAGTACTTC.

The chain carries TRBV18 and TRBJ2-1; unclear D gene. With 2 bases removed from V and 7 bases from J, the gap between germline ends came to 12 bases. The CDR3 contains 14 residues. Germline-derived CDR1 and CDR2 are KGHSH and LQKENI. The CDR3 DNA sequence: TGTGCCAGCTCACCATCAAACAGCAGGAATGAGCAGTTCTTC. Amino acid sequence: CASSPSNSRNEQFF. Combining the CDR3 with reference TRBV18 and TRBJ2-1 gives the whole variable domain NAGVMQNPRHLVRRRGQEARLRCSPMKGHSHVYWYRQLPEEGLKFMVYLQKENIIDESGMPKERFSAEFPKEGPSILRIQQVVRGDSAAYFCASSPSNSRNEQFFGPGTRLTVL.

V usage is TRBV12-5 and J usage is TRBJ1-5; D call uncertain. Germline V gives CDR1 LGHNT, CDR2 FRNRAP. The V and J ends lost 4 bases and 0 bases respectively, with 13 bases between them. The CDR3 covers 16 residues. The CDR3 reads CASGWSPQYSNQPQHF. CDR3 DNA: TGTGCTAGTGGTTGGTCCCCACAGTATAGCAATCAGCCCCAGCATTTT.

The gene calls are TRBV7-2 and TRBJ2-1; a weak D match, TRBD2 (7 bases). The CDR3 sequence is 16 residues long. V was trimmed by 5 bases and J by 4 bases, leaving 18 bases between them. The V gene's germline CDR1 is SGHTA and CDR2 FQGNSA. The CDR3 DNA reads as TGTGCCAGCAGCGGAGGAGGGGGGGCCGGGTACAATGAGCAGTTCTTC. This sequence encodes CASSGGGGAGYNEQFF.

This clone qualifies as medium-sized. The chain joins TRBV4-3 to TRBJ2-5; TRBD2 matches 7 bases. J was trimmed by 2 bases and V by 3 bases; bases with no gene match: 3. The germline gives CDR1 LGHNA, CDR2 YSLEER. The CDR3 sequence is 14 residues long. The CDR3 DNA sequence: TGCGCCAGCAGCCACCTTAGCGGGCAAGAGACCCAGTACTTC. Translation gives CASSHLSGQETQYF.

This clone was seen more than once but under ten times. This chain uses TRBV19 with TRBJ1-5; D remains ambiguous. This CDR3 spans 14 amino acids. V was pared by 3 bases and J by 3 bases, with 9 bases between. Germline assignment: CDR1 LNHDA and CDR2 SQIVND (reference sequence). Here the CDR3 DNA reads TGTGCCAGTAGTATGTACTCCTTCAATCAGCCCCAGCATTTT. Amino acids: CASSMYSFNQPQHF.